The T cell receptor beta chain under discussion was sequenced for a study of OX40 agonist ivuxolimab in advanced cancers. Looking at the study overall: Prior therapy, whether anti-PD-1, anti-PD-L1 or anti-CTLA-4, was allowed, and roughly 40% had some.

Remarks on this clone: Its antigen is unknown.

Using immunoSEQ multiplex PCR, the repertoire was profiled, and TCRdb retains in-frame clones only, with some absent. This repertoire shows about 72,000 clones, over 75% found once; its top ten account for more than 0.8%. Germline lookup yields CDR1 SGHDT and CDR2 YYEEEE. The CDR3 length is 14 residues. The germline V and J ends were trimmed by 0 bases and 3 bases, with 9 bases remaining between them. Findings of the study overall: Which antigen the expanded peripheral T cells recognized is unknown. By week 6 at 0.1 to 3.0 mg/kg, blood CD4+ and CD8+ T cells had expanded clonally.

The chain joins TRBV5-6 to TRBJ1-2; maybe TRBD1 (5 bases). This TCR was sampled from an adult with an advanced solid tumor such as melanoma, head and neck, liver or kidney cancer. Source: CD4+ or CD8+ T cells sorted from blood, taken in a trial of the OX40 agonist ivuxolimab. CDR3 loop: CASSLEGRDYGYTF. The CDR3 nucleotides are TGTGCCAGCAGCTTGGAGGGGAGGGACTATGGCTACACCTTC.